This T cell receptor beta chain was captured by sequencing in a study of cytomegalovirus exposure and HLA in healthy donors. A few counts support this clone. Its antigen is as yet unknown. 13 Jbeta primers and 60 Vbeta primers were used for the PCR. Sequenced by immunoSEQ multiplex PCR; TCRdb stores in-frame clones only, minus some. The sample includes 120,000 to 150,000 clones, around 77% of them seen just once. Findings and limits, study-wide: The authors listed 164 TCR beta chains as cytomegalovirus-associated. One variant, a missense change in DCLRE1C, was linked in a later analysis to TCR beta V- and J-gene trimming.

This clonotype was sampled from a woman aged 40 to 50 in good health and CMV-seropositive. The sequenced sample consisted of PBMCs.

The CDR3 spells CASSQSGGTYNEQFF. In DNA form, the CDR3 reads TGTGCCAGCAGCCAAAGCGGGGGGACCTACAATGAGCAGTTCTTC. The chain recombines TRBV9 with TRBJ2-1; 9 positions match TRBD2. The CDR3 contains 15 residues. Germline V lookup: CDR1 SGDLS, CDR2 YYNGEE. The ends lost 4 bases at V and 2 bases at J; junction bases unmatched: 4.